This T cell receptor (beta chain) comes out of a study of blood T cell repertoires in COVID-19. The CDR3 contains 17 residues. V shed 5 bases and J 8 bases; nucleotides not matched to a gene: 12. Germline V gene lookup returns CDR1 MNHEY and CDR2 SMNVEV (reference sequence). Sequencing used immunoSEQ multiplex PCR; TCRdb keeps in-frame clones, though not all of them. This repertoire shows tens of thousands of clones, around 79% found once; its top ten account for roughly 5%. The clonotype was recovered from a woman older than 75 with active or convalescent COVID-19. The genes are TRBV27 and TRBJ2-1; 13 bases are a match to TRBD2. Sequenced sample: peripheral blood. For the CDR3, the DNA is TGTGCCAGCAGTCCCCCCGAACTAGCGGGGGGGCCTCATGAGCAGTTCTTC. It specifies CASSPPELAGGPHEQFF.